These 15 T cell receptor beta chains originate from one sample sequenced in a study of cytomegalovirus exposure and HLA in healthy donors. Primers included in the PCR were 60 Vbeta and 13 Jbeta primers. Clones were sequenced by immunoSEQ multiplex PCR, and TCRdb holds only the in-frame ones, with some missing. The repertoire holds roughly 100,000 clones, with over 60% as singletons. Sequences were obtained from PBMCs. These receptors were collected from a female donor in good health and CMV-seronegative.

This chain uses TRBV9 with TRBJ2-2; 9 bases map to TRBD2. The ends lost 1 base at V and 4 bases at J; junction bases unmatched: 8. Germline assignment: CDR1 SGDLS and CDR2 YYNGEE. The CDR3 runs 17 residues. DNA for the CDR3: TGTGCCAGCAGCGTACCTCGACTAGCGGAGAGCACCGGGGAGCTGTTTTTT. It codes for CASSVPRLAESTGELFF. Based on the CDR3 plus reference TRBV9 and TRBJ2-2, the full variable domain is DSGVTQTPKHLITATGQRVTLRCSPRSGDLSVYWYQQSLDQGLQFLIQYYNGEERAKGNILERFSAQQFPDLHSELNLSSLELGDSALYFCASSVPRLAESTGELFFGEGSRLTVL.

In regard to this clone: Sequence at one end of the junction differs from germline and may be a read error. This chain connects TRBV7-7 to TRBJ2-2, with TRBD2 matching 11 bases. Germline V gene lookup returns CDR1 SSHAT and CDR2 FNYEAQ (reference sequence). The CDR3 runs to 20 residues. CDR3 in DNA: TGTGCTAGCAGCTCCTCCCCATCGGGACTAGCGGCTTCGAACACCGGGGAGCTGTTTTTT. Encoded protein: CASSSSPSGLAASNTGELFF.

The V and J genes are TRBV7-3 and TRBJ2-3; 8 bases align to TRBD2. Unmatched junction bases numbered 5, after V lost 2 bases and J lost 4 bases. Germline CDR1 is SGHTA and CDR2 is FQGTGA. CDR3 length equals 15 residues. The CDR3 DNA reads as TGTGCCAGCAGCTTAGAGCGGGAGTCGGCAGATACGCAGTATTTT. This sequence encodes CASSLERESADTQYF.

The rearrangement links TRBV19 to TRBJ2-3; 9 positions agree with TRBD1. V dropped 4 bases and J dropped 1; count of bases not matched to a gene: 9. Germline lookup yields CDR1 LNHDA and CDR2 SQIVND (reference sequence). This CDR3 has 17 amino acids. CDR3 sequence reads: CASSTFPDRGGTDTQYF. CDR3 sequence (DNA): TGTGCCAGTAGTACATTCCCGGACAGGGGCGGCACAGATACGCAGTATTTT.

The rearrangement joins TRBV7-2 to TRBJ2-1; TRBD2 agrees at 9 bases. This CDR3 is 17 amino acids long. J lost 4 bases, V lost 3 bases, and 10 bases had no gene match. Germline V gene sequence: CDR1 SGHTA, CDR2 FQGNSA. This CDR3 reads CASSLQSGGRGYNEQFF. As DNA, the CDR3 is TGTGCCAGCAGCTTGCAGTCGGGCGGGAGGGGGTACAATGAGCAGTTCTTC.

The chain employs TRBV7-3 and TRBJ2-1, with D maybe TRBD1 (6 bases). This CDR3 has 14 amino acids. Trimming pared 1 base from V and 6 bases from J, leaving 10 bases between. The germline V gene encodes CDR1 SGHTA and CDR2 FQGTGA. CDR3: CASSLSSGVNEQFF. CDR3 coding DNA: TGTGCCAGCAGCTTAAGTTCAGGGGTCAATGAGCAGTTCTTC.

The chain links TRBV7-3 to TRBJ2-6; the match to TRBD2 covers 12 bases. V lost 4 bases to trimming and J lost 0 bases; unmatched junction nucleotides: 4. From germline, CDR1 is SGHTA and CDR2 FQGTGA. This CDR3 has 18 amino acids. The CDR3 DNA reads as TGTGCCAGCAGCTCACTAGCGGGAGGCCTCTCTGGGGCCAACGTCCTGACTTTC. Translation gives CASSSLAGGLSGANVLTF. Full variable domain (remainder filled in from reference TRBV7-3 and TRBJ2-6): GAGVSQTPSNKVTEKGKYVELRCDPISGHTALYWYRQSLGQGPEFLIYFQGTGAADDSGLPNDRFFAVRPEGSVSTLKIQRTERGDSAVYLCASSSLAGGLSGANVLTFGAGSRLTVL.

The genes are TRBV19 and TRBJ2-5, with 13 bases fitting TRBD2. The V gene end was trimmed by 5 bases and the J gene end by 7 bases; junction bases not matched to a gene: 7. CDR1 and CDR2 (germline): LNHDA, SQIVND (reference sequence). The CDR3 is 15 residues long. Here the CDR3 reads CASSSGLAGAMTQYF. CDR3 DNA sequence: TGTGCCAGTAGTTCCGGACTAGCGGGAGCCATGACCCAGTACTTC.

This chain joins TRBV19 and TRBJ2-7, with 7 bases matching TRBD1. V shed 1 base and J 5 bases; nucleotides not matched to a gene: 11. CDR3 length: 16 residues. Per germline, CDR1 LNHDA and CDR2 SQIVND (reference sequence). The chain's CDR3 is CASSIARGGEFDEQYF. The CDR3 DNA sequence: TGTGCCAGTAGTATAGCTCGAGGGGGCGAGTTTGACGAGCAGTACTTC.

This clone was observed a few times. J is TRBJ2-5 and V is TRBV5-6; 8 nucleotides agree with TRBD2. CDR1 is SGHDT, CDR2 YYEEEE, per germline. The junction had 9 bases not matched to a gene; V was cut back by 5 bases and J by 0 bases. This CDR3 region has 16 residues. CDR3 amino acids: CASSFTRGGYQETQYF. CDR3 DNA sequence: TGTGCCAGCAGTTTCACGCGCGGGGGGTACCAAGAGACCCAGTACTTC.

DNA for the CDR3: TGTGCCAGCAGCCAACTTAGGACAGGGCTATTACAGTTCTTC. It is translated as CASSQLRTGLLQFF. The chain uses TRBV16 and TRBJ2-1; the match to TRBD1 covers 8 bases. The CDR3 totals 14 residues. V dropped 2 bases and J dropped 13; count of bases not matched to a gene: 10. Per germline, CDR1 KGHSY and CDR2 FQNENV.

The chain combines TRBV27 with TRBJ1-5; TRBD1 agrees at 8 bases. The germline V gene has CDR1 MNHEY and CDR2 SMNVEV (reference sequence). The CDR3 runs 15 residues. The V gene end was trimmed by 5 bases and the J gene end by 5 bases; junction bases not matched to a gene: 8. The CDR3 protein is CASSPGTGGHQPQHF. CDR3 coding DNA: TGTGCCAGCAGTCCCGGGACAGGAGGCCATCAGCCCCAGCATTTT.

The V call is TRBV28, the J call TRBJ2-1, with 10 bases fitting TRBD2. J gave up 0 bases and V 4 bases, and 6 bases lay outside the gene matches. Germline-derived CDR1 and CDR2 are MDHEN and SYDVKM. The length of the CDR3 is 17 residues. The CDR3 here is CASSSSGRPNSYNEQFF. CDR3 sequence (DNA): TGTGCCAGCAGTTCTAGCGGGAGACCGAACTCCTACAATGAGCAGTTCTTC. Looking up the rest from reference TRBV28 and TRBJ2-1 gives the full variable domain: DVKVTQSSRYLVKRTGEKVFLECVQDMDHENMFWYRQDPGLGLRLIYFSYDVKMKEKGDIPEGYSVSREKKERFSLILESASTNQTSMYLCASSSSGRPNSYNEQFFGPGTRLTVL.

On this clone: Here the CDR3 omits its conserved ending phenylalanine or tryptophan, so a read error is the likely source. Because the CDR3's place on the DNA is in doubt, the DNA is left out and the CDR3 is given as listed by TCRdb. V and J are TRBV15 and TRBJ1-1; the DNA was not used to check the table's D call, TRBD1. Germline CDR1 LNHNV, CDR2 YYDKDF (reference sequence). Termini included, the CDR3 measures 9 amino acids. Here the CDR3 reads CATSRVRAL.

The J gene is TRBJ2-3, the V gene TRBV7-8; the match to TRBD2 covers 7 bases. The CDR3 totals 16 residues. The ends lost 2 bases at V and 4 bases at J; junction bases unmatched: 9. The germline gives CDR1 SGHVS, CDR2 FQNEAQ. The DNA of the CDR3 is TGTGCCAGCAGCTTAAAGGCGGGAGTAATAGCAGATACGCAGTATTTT. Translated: CASSLKAGVIADTQYF.